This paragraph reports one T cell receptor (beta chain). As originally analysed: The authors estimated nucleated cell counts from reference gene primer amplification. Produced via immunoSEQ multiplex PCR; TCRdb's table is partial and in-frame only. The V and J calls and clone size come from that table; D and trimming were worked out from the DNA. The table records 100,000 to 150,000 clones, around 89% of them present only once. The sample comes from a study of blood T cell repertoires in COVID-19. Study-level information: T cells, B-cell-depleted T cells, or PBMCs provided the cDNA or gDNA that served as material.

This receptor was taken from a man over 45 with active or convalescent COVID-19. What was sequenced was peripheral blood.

The DNA for the CDR3 is TGCGCCAGCAGTGAGCTTGGGCGGGACGGAACGATCTACAATGAGCAGTTCTTC. Its translation: CASSELGRDGTIYNEQFF. This chain connects TRBV10-1 to TRBJ2-1; the D gene is possibly TRBD2 (6 bases). This CDR3 has 18 amino acids. Trimming stripped 2 bases from V and 3 bases from J, with 20 bases between. Germline CDR1 and CDR2: WNHNN and SYGVQD (reference sequence).